One T cell receptor (beta chain) is described in this entry. The antigen remains unidentified. The record originates from a study of identifying expanded T cells in peripheral blood. Per the germline V gene, CDR1 is MNHEY and CDR2 is SMNVEV (reference sequence). The CDR3 has 15 amino acids. The V and J ends lost 10 bases and 3 bases respectively, with 18 bases between them. Measured with immunoSEQ multiplex PCR; TCRdb has only the in-frame clones, and not every one. This table holds some 90,000 clones, approximately 86% found once. Study-level points and caveats: Approximately 1.2 clones differed between technical replicates, versus roughly 16 and 20 over time.

Healthy donors had no documented immune events, such as infections, while sampled. This clonotype originated in a person aged 18 to 70 in good health. Sequenced: blood. The J gene is TRBJ2-2, the V gene TRBV27, with D maybe TRBD1 (6 bases). The CDR3 here is CATQTQGLDTGELFF. The CDR3 bases are TGTGCCACACAAACACAGGGTCTGGACACCGGGGAGCTGTTTTTT.